This TCR beta chain was sequenced during a study of blood T cells in healthy people across ages. With a J-beta primer mix and a sample-barcoded 5' primer, a second PCR ran about 6 to 11 cycles. Each CDR3 protein is one row after TCRdb ran MiXCR on the 5' RACE reads. The data hold 1.5 million to 2 million distinct CDR3 sequences, with about 30% observed a single time. This clonotype was observed at least ten times. What was sequenced was blood. The clonotype comes from a woman in her 30s in good health.

This chain's CDR3 is CSVVMRTAAYEQYF. The CDR3, as DNA: TGCAGCGTTGTAATGAGGACAGCGGCCTACGAGCAGTACTTC. The J gene is TRBJ2-7, the V gene TRBV29-1; D may be TRBD1 (6 bases). V was cut by 4 bases and J by 2 bases, with 15 bases left in between. The CDR3 has 14 residues. From germline, CDR1 is SQVTM and CDR2 ANQGSEA.